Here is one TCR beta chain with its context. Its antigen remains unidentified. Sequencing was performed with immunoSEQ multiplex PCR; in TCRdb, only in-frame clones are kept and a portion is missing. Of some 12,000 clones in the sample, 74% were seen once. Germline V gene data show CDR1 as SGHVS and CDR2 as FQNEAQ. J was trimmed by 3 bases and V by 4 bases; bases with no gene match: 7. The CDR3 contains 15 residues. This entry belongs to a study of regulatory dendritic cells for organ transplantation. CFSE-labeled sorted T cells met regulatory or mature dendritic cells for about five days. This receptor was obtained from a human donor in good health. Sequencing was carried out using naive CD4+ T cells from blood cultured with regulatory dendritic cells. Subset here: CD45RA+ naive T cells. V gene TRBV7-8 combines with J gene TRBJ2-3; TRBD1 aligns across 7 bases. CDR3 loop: CASSSWGQITDTQYF. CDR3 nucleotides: TGTGCCAGCAGCTCCTGGGGACAGATTACAGATACGCAGTATTTT.